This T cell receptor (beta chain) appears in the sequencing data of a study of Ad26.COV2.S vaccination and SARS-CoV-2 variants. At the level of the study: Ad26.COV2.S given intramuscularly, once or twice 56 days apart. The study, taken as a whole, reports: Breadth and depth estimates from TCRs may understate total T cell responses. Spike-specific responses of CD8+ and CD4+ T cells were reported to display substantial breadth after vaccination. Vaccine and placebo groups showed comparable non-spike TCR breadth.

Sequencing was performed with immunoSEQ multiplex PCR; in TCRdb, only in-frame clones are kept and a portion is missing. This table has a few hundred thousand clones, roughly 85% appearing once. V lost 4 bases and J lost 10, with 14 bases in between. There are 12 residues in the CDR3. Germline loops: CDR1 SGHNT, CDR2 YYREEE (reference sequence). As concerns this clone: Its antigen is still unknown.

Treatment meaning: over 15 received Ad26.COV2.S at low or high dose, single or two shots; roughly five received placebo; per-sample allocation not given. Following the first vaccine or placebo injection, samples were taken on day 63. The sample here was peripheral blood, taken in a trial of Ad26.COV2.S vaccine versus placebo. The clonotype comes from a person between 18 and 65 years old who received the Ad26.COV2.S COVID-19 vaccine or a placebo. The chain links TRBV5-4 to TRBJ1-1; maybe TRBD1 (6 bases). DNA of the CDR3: TGTGCCAGCAGCAATAAGACAGGTCGAGCTTTCTTT. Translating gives CASSNKTGRAFF. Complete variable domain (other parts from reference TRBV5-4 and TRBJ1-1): ETGVTQSPTHLIKTRGQQVTLRCSSQSGHNTVSWYQQALGQGPQFIFQYYREEENGRGNFPPRFSGLQFPNYSSELNVNALELDDSALYLCASSNKTGRAFFGQGTRLTVV.